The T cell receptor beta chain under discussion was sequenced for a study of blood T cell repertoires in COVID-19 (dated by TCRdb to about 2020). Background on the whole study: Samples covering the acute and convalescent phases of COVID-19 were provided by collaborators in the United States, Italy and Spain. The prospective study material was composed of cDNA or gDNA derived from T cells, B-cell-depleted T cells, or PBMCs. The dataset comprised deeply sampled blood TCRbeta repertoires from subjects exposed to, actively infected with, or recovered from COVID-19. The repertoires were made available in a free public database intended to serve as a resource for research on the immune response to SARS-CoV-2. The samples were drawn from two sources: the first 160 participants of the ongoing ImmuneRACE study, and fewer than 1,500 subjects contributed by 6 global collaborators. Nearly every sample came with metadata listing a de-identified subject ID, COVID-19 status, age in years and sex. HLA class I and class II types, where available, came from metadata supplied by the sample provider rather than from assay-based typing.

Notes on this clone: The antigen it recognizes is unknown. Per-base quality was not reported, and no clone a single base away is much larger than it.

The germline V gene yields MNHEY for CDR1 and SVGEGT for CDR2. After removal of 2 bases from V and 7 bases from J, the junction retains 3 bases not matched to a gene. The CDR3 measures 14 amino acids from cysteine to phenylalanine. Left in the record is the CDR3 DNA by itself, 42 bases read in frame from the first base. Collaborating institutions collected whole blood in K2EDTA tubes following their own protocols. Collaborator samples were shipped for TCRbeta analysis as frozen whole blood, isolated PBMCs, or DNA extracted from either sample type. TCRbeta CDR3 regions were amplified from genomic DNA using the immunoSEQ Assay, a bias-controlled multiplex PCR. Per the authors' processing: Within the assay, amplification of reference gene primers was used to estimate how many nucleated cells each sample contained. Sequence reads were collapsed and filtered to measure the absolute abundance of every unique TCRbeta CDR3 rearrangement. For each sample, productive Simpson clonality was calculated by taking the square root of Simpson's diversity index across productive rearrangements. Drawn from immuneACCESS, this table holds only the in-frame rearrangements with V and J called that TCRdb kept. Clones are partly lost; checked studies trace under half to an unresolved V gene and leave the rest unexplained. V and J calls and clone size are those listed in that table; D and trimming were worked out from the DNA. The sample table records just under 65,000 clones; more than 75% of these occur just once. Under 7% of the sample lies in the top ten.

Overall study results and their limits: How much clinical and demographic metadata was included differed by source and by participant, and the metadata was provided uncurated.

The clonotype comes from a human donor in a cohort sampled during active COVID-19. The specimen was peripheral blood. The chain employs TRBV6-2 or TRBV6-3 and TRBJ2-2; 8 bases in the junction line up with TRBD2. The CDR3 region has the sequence CASSYLGRVGELFF. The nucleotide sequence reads TGTGCCAGCAGTTACCTCGGGAGGGTCGGGGAGCTGTTTTTT.